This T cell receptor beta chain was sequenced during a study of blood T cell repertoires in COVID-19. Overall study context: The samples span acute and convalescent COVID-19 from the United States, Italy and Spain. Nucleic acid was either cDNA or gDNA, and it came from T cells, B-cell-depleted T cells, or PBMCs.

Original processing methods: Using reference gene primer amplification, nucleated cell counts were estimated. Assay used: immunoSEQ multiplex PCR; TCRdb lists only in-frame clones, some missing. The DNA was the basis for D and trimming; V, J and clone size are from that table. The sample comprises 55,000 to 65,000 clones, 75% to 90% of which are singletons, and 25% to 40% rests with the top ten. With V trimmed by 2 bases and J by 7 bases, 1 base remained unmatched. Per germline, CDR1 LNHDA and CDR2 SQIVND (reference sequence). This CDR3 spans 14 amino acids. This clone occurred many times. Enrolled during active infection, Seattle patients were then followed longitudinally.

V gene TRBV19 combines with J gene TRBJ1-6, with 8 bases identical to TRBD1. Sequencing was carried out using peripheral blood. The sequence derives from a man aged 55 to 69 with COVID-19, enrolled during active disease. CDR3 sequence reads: CASSIPGGNSPLHF. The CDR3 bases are TGTGCCAGTAGTATACCAGGGGGCAATTCACCCCTCCACTTT.